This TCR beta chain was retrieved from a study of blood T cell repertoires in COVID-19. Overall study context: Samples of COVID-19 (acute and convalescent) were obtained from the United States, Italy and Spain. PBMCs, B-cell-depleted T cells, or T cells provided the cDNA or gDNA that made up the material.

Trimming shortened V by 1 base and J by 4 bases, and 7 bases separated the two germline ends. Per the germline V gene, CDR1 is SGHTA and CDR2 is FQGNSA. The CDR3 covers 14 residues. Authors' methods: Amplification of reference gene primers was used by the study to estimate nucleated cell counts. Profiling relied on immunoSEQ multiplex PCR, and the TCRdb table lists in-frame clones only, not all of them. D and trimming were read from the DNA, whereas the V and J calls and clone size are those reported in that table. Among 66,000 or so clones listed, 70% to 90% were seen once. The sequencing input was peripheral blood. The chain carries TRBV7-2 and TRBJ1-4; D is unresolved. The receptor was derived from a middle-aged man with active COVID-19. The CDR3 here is CASSLGPLNEKLFF. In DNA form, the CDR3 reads TGTGCCAGCAGCTTAGGGCCCCTTAATGAAAAACTGTTTTTT.